This entry features one T cell receptor (beta chain) sequence. TCRdb's table, derived via immunoSEQ multiplex PCR, lists solely in-frame clones and lacks some. The table has tens of thousands of clones, approximately 74% seen once. Enrollment of patients from Seattle took place during active infection, with longitudinal follow-up. This entry belongs to a study of blood T cell repertoires in COVID-19. The overall study: COVID-19 samples, acute and convalescent, were from the United States, Italy and Spain.

Trimming cost V 4 bases and J 10 bases; bases outside gene matches: 7. The CDR3 runs to 14 residues. Germline CDR1 is SNHLY and CDR2 is FYNNEI. Sequenced: peripheral blood. The sequence was obtained from a man between 65 and 85 years old with COVID-19, enrolled during active disease. The genes are TRBV2 and TRBJ1-5; 10 positions match TRBD1. The CDR3 coding sequence is TGTGCCAGCAGTGGGAGACAGGGGGCCATACCCCAGCATTTT. Translated: CASSGRQGAIPQHF.